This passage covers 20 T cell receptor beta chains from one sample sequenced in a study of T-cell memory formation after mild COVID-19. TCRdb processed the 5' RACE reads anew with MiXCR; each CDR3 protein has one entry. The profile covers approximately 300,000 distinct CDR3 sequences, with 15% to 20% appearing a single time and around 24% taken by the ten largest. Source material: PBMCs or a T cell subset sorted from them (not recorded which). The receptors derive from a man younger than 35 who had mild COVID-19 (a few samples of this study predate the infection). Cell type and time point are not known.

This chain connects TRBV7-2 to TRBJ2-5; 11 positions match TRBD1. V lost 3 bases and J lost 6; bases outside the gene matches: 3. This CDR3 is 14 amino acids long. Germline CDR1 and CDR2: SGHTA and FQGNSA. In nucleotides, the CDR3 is TGTGCCAGCAGCTTCGGGACAGGGGGTCAGACCCAGTACTTC. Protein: CASSFGTGGQTQYF.

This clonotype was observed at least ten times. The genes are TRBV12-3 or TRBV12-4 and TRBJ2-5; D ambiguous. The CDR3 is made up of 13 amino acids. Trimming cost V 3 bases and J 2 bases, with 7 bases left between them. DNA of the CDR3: TGTGCCAGCAGTTTTGGGCTACAAGAGACCCAGTACTTC. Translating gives CASSFGLQETQYF.

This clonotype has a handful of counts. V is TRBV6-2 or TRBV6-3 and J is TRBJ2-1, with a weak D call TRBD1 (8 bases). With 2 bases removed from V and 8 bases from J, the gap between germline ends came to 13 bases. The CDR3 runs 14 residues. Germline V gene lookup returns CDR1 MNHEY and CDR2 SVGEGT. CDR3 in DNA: TGTGCCAGCAGTTACGACAGGGGAGGGGATGAGCAGTTCTTC. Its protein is CASSYDRGGDEQFF.

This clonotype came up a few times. CDR3 coding DNA: TGTGCCAGCAGCTTAACGTACACTGAAGCTTTCTTT. This codes for CASSLTYTEAFF. The chain is built from TRBV7-9 and TRBJ1-1; D gene unclear. Trimming removed 2 bases from V and 3 bases from J, with 4 bases in between. CDR3 length: 12 residues. Germline V lookup: CDR1 SEHNR, CDR2 FQNEAQ (reference sequence).

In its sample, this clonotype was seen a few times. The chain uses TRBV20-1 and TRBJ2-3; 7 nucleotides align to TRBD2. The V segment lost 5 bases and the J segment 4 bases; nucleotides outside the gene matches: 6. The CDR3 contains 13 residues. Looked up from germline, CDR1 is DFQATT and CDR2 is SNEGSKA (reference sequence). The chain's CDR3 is CSASGTTADTQYF. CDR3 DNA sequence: TGCAGTGCTTCCGGGACTACCGCAGATACGCAGTATTTT.

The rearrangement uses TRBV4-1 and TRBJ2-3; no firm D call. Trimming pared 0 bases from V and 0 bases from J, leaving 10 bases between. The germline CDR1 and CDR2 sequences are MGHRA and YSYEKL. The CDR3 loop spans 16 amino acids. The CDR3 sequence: CASSQENVPSTDTQYF. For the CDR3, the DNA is TGCGCCAGCAGCCAAGAAAATGTCCCTAGCACAGATACGCAGTATTTT.

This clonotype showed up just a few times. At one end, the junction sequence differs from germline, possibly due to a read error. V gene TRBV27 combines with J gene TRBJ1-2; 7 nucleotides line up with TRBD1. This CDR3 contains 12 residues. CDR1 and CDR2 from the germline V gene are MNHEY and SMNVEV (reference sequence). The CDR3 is CASSSGGGELNF. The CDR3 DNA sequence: TGTGCCAGCAGTTCAGGGGGTGGGGAACTTAACTTC.

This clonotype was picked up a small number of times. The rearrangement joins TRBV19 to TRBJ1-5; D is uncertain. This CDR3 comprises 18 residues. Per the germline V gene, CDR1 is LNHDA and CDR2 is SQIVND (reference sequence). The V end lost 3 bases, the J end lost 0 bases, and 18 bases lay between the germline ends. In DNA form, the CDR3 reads TGTGCCAGTAGTATTAACCCTTTTCCGAAGGGTAGCAATCAGCCCCAGCATTTT. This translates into CASSINPFPKGSNQPQHF.

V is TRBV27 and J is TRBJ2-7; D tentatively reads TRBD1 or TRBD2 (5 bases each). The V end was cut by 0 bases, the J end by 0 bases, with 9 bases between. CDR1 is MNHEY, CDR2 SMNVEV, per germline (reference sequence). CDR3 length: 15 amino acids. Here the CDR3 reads CASSLSPGSSYEQYF. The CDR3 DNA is TGTGCCAGCAGTTTATCGCCAGGGAGCTCCTACGAGCAGTACTTC.

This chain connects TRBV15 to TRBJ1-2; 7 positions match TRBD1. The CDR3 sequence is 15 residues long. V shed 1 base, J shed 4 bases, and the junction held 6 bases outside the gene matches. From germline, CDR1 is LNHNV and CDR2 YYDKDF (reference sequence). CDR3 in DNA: TGTGCCACCAGCAGAGGTGATGGGACAGCCTATGGCTACACCTTC. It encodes CATSRGDGTAYGYTF. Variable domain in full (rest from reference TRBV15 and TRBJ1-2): DAMVIQNPRYQVTQFGKPVTLSCSQTLNHNVMYWYQQKSSQAPKLLFHYYDKDFNNEADTPDNFQSRRPNTSFCFLDIRSPGLGDTAMYLCATSRGDGTAYGYTFGSGTRLTVV.

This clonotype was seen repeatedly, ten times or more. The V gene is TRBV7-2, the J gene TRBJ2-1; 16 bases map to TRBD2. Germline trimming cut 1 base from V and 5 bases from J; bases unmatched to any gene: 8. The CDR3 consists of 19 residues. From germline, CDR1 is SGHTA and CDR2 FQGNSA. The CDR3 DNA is TGTGCCAGCAGCTTAGTATTGGGACTAGCGGGGGGGAAAAACAATGAGCAGTTCTTC. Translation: CASSLVLGLAGGKNNEQFF.

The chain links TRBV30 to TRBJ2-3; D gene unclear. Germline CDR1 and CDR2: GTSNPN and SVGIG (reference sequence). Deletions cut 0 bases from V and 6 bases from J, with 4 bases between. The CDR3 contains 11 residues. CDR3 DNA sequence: TGTGCCTGGAGTGTACTGGATACGCAGTATTTT. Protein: CAWSVLDTQYF.

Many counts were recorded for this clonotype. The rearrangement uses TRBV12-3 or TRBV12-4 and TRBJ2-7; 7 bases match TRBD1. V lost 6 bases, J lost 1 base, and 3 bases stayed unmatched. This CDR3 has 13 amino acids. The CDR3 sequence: CASSFRGSYEQYV. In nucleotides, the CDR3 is TGTGCCAGCAGCTTCAGGGGGTCCTACGAGCAGTACGTC.

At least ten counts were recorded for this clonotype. DNA for the CDR3: TGCGCCAGCAGCTTGGCTTTCTGGGAGGGTGAAGCTTTCTTT. It codes for CASSLAFWEGEAFF. The V call is TRBV5-1, the J call TRBJ1-1; D gene uncertain. Germline-derived CDR1 and CDR2 are SGHRS and YFSETQ. Trimming took off 0 bases at V and 7 bases at J, with 13 bases between the two ends. The length of the CDR3 is 14 residues. The full variable domain, in which reference TRBV5-1 and TRBJ1-1 provide the parts outside the CDR3, is KAGVTQTPRYLIKTRGQQVTLSCSPISGHRSVSWYQQTPGQGLQFLFEYFSETQRNKGNFPGRFSGRQFSNSRSEMNVSTLELGDSALYLCASSLAFWEGEAFFGQGTRLTVV.

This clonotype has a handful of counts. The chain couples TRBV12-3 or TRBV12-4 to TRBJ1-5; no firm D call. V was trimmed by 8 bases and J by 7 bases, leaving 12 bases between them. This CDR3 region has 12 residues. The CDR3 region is CASGYGEQPQHF. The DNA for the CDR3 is TGTGCCAGCGGTTATGGGGAGCAGCCCCAGCATTTT.

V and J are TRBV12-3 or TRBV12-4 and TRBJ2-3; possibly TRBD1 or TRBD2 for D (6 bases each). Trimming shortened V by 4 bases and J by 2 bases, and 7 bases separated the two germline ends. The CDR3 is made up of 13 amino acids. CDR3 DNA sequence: TGTGCCAGCAGTTGGGGGGCCACAGATACGCAGTATTTT. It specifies CASSWGATDTQYF.

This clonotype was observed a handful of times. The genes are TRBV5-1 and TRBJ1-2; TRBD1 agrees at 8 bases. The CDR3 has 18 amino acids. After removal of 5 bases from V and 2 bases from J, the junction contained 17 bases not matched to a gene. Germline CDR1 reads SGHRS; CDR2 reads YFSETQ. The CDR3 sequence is CASRSGTGTLTLNYGYTF. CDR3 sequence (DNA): TGCGCCAGCAGATCCGGGACAGGCACTCTGACCCTCAACTATGGCTACACCTTC.

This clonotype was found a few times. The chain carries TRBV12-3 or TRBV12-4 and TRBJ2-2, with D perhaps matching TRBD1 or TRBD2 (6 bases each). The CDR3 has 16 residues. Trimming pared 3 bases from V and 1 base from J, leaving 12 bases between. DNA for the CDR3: TGTGCCAGCAGTTTGGGGGCCGGGAGGAACACCGGGGAGCTGTTTTTT. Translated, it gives CASSLGAGRNTGELFF.

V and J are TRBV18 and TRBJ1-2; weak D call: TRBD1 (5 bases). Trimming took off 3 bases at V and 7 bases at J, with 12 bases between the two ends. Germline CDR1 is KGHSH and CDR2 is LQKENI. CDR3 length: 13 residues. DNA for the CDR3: TGTGCCAGCTCACCCCCCGGGGGGGGTGGCTACACCTTC. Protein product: CASSPPGGGGYTF.

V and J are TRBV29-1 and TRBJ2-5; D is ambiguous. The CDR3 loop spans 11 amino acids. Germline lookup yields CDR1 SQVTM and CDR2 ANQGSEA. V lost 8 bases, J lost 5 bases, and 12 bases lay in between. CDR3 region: CSLLELETQYF. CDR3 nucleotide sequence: TGCAGCCTCCTTGAGTTGGAGACCCAGTACTTC.